This T cell receptor beta chain was captured by sequencing in a study of tissue T cells after allogeneic stem cell transplantation. This clone has only a few counts. Germline and genes: mouse. Sequencing ends 1 residue short of the CDR3 end; the germline J gene provides the rest. The CDR3 totals 14 residues. Trimming removed 5 bases at V and 3 bases at J, with 12 bases between. CDR1 and CDR2 (germline): FNHDT, SITEND (reference sequence). Profiling relied on immunoSEQ multiplex PCR, and the TCRdb table lists in-frame clones only, not all of them. The sample carries around 50,000 clones, about 73% recorded once.

Sequencing used sorted cells pooled from one or two spleens. The chain couples TRBV19 to TRBJ1-5; D is perhaps TRBD1 (6 bases). The clonotype comes from a pool of C57BL/6 mice in good health. The sequenced part of the CDR3 DNA is TGTGCCAGCAGACAGGGAGACGGCAACCAGGCTCCGCTT. Amino acids: CASRQGDGNQAPL. The whole CDR3 sequence is CASRQGDGNQAPLF.